This T cell receptor (beta chain) was profiled in a study of shared clonotypes between healthy human individuals. Study-wide results and caveats: Clonotype sharing across a few donors was observed for around 5.1% of naive CD4 clonotypes.

Assay used: immunoSEQ multiplex PCR; TCRdb lists only in-frame clones, some missing. The sample lists around 1.9 million clones; roughly 91% were seen once. Only CD45RO-negative cells positively selected for CCR7 counted as naive CD8 cells, so terminally differentiated effector memory CD45RA+ cells were excluded. Notes on this clone: Its antigen is unknown. Other DNA sequences in the same sample also yield this CDR3.

The sequence was collected from a man between 18 and 35 years old in good health. Some clones in this sample may be carry-over from other donors' samples. Source material: naive CD8+ T cells from PBMCs.

CDR3 sequence: CAWETAYEQYF. The CDR3 DNA sequence: TGTGCCTGGGAGACCGCATACGAGCAGTACTTC. The chain has TRBV30 and TRBJ2-7; D not resolved. Germline CDR1 GTSNPN, CDR2 SVGIG (reference sequence). The CDR3 has 11 residues. The V end was cut by 5 bases, the J end by 4 bases, with 9 bases between.